A single sample gave rise to the 30 T cell receptor beta chains below, sequenced in a study of T-cell reconstitution after alpha-beta-depleted transplantation in children. Researchers prepared the TCRbeta library using unique molecular identifiers, the study reports. Using its own MiXCR run on the PCR reads, TCRdb lists one record per CDR3 protein. This table has around 370,000 distinct CDR3 sequences, 10% to 13% appearing once. The sample consisted of PBMCs from the stem cell graft donor, taken from the stem cell graft. The receptors were sampled from a human donor who donated a stem cell graft to a child with acute lymphoblastic leukemia.

This clonotype appeared a few times. The chain employs TRBV6-6 and TRBJ2-7; D gene uncertain. V was pared by 6 bases and J by 6 bases, with 9 bases between. This CDR3 spans 11 amino acids. Germline assignment: CDR1 MNHNY and CDR2 SVGAGI (reference sequence). The CDR3, as DNA: TGTGCCAGCAGCCCCCGGACCGAGCAGTACTTC. Residues: CASSPRTEQYF.

CDR3 amino acids: CSVGAGGETQYF. CDR3 bases: TGCAGCGTTGGGGCAGGGGGAGAGACCCAGTACTTC. The rearrangement joins TRBV29-1 to TRBJ2-5; TRBD1 agrees at 7 bases. The germline V gene encodes CDR1 SQVTM and CDR2 ANQGSEA. The CDR3 totals 12 residues. Losses at the gene ends were 4 bases for V and 4 bases for J; bases not matched to a gene: 3.

This clonotype was counted between two and nine times. The gene calls are TRBV28 and TRBJ2-1, with D unclear. Germline V lookup: CDR1 MDHEN, CDR2 SYDVKM. The ends were cut back, 5 bases at V and 9 bases at J, with 5 bases in the middle. CDR3 size: 10 residues. The CDR3 loop reads CASSTGEQFF. In DNA, the CDR3 is TGTGCCAGCAGTACCGGTGAGCAGTTCTTC. The variable domain in full, with the rest retrieved from reference TRBV28 and TRBJ2-1, is DVKVTQSSRYLVKRTGEKVFLECVQDMDHENMFWYRQDPGLGLRLIYFSYDVKMKEKGDIPEGYSVSREKKERFSLILESASTNQTSMYLCASSTGEQFFGPGTRLTVL.

This clonotype is a singleton in its sample. The J gene is TRBJ2-3, the V gene TRBV12-3 or TRBV12-4; D remains ambiguous. This CDR3 is built from 12 residues. Trimming removed 10 bases at V and 3 bases at J, with 11 bases between. The CDR3 region is CATHGWTDTQYF. DNA of the CDR3: TGTGCCACCCATGGTTGGACAGATACGCAGTATTTT.

V usage is TRBV5-5 and J usage is TRBJ2-3, with TRBD1 matching 8 bases. The CDR3 contains 13 residues. Looked up from germline, CDR1 is SGHKS and CDR2 is YYEKEE (reference sequence). V was clipped by 3 bases and J by 11 bases; unmatched bases: 8. The CDR3 DNA is TGTGCCAGCAGCTCGTCCGGGACAGGAGGGCAGTATTTT. This encodes CASSSSGTGGQYF.

The J gene is TRBJ1-1, the V gene TRBV7-9; possibly TRBD1 for D (5 bases). Between the trimmed V and J ends, which lost 0 bases and 1 base, there was a span of 9 bases. Germline CDR1 reads SEHNR; CDR2 reads FQNEAQ (reference sequence). This CDR3 spans 15 amino acids. The CDR3 bases are TGTGCCAGCAGCTTAGCGGAGGGGTGGAACACTGAAGCTTTCTTT. It specifies CASSLAEGWNTEAFF.

The chain employs TRBV18 and TRBJ1-1; tentative D call: TRBD1 (5 bases). Trimming cost V 3 bases and J 10 bases, with 15 bases left between them. Germline CDR1 is KGHSH and CDR2 is LQKENI. This CDR3 spans 13 amino acids. DNA for the CDR3: TGTGCCAGCTCACCCCCCGGGGGGGTAGGAGCTTTCTTT. This encodes CASSPPGGVGAFF.

This clonotype was recorded at least ten times. This chain uses TRBV11-2 with TRBJ1-4, with 12 bases aligning to TRBD1. Germline-derived CDR1 and CDR2 are SGHAT and FQNNGV. V lost 3 bases and J lost 6; bases outside the gene matches: 5. This CDR3 region has 16 residues. In DNA form, the CDR3 reads TGTGCCAGCAGCTTGGCGGGACAGGGGGCGGATGAAAAACTGTTTTTT. Translating it yields CASSLAGQGADEKLFF.

This clonotype has at least ten counts. V usage is TRBV10-3 and J usage is TRBJ2-2, with TRBD1 matching 8 bases. This CDR3 is 14 amino acids long. The germline gives CDR1 ENHRY, CDR2 SYGVKD. The trim removed 4 bases at V and 4 bases at J, leaving 2 bases unmatched. CDR3 DNA: TGTGCCATCAGTGGACAGGGGACCACCGGGGAGCTGTTTTTT. This encodes CAISGQGTTGELFF.

This clonotype was seen more than once but under ten times. The rearrangement joins TRBV7-6 to TRBJ2-7; a weak D match, TRBD2 (6 bases). CDR1 is SGHVS, CDR2 FNYEAQ, per germline. Between the trimmed V and J ends, which lost 5 bases and 4 bases, there was a span of 27 bases. This CDR3 spans 18 amino acids. The CDR3 DNA reads as TGTGCCAGCAGCGCAATAGCGCCCGGGGCAAAAAGCGGGTACGAGCAGTACTTC. Residues: CASSAIAPGAKSGYEQYF. The whole variable domain, remainder taken from reference TRBV7-6 and TRBJ2-7, is GAGVSQSPRYKVTKRGQDVALRCDPISGHVSLYWYRQALGQGPEFLTYFNYEAQQDKSGLPNDRFSAERPEGSISTLTIQRTEQRDSAMYRCASSAIAPGAKSGYEQYFGPGTRLTVT.

J is TRBJ2-7 and V is TRBV20-1; D is perhaps TRBD1 (6 bases). The germline V and J ends were trimmed by 5 bases and 2 bases, with 13 bases remaining between them. The CDR3 consists of 13 residues. Germline V gives CDR1 DFQATT, CDR2 SNEGSKA (reference sequence). CDR3 sequence: CSAPTRQAYEQYF. The CDR3 nucleotides are TGCAGTGCTCCCACTAGACAGGCCTACGAGCAGTACTTC.

CDR3 amino acids: CASSERDREWRTGELFF. CDR3 coding DNA: TGTGCCAGCAGTGAAAGGGACAGGGAATGGAGGACCGGGGAGCTGTTTTTT. The rearrangement joins TRBV25-1 to TRBJ2-2; 9 positions match TRBD1. CDR1 and CDR2 (germline): MGHDK, SYGVNS. The CDR3 sequence is 17 residues long. With V trimmed by 2 bases and J by 5 bases, 9 bases remained unmatched.

The chain employs TRBV5-1 and TRBJ2-1; 10 bases line up with TRBD2. The CDR3 is 15 amino acids. Germline values: CDR1 SGHRS, CDR2 YFSETQ. Trimming cost V 5 bases and J 4 bases; bases outside gene matches: 6. CDR3 in amino acids: CASSHRTSGYNEQFF. CDR3 sequence (DNA): TGCGCCAGCAGTCATCGGACTAGCGGATACAATGAGCAGTTCTTC.

This clonotype was found a few times. The rearrangement joins TRBV28 to TRBJ2-3; 8 bases align to TRBD2. The CDR3 is made up of 15 amino acids. The V gene end was trimmed by 11 bases and the J gene end by 1 base; junction bases not matched to a gene: 11. Germline CDR1 and CDR2: MDHEN and SYDVKM. CDR3 protein: CASRPGGGRTDTQYF. CDR3 in DNA: TGTGCCTCCCGCCCCGGGGGGGGACGCACAGATACGCAGTATTTT.

V usage is TRBV12-3 or TRBV12-4 and J usage is TRBJ2-5; tentatively, D is TRBD2 (6 bases). The V end lost 2 bases, the J end lost 4 bases, and 17 bases lay between the germline ends. CDR3 length: 16 amino acids. CDR3 DNA: TGTGCCAGCAGTTTAATGTTTCAGGGAGGTGGAGAGACCCAGTACTTC. Its protein product is CASSLMFQGGGETQYF.

This clonotype was seen more than once but under ten times. The chain carries TRBV11-1 and TRBJ2-7, with no clear D. The CDR3 length is 13 residues. CDR1 and CDR2 (germline): SGHAT, FQDESV (reference sequence). Trimming took 0 bases from V and 6 from J, leaving 9 bases between them. This CDR3 is CASSLAGSSEQYF. The CDR3 DNA follows: TGTGCCAGCAGCTTAGCCGGATCAAGCGAGCAGTACTTC.

Only a few counts were recorded for this clonotype. The V call is TRBV7-2, the J call TRBJ1-2; D remains unclear. Germline CDR1 and CDR2: SGHTA and FQGNSA. This CDR3 region has 16 residues. Trimming shortened V by 1 base and J by 8 bases, and 20 bases separated the two germline ends. CDR3 region: CASSLVAKGGSGGYTF. The CDR3 nucleotides are TGTGCCAGCAGCTTAGTGGCCAAGGGCGGTTCGGGGGGCTACACCTTC.

Only a few counts were recorded for this clonotype. The V gene is TRBV3-1, the J gene TRBJ2-5; the match to TRBD1 covers 11 bases. CDR1 and CDR2 (germline): LGHDT, YNNKEL (reference sequence). Trimming cost V 2 bases and J 5 bases; bases outside gene matches: 7. The CDR3 length is 16 residues. Here the CDR3 DNA reads TGTGCCAGCAGCCAAACCGGGACAGGGGGACAGGAGACCCAGTACTTC. It is translated as CASSQTGTGGQETQYF.

V usage is TRBV10-3 and J usage is TRBJ2-2; D is tentatively TRBD1 or TRBD2 (5 bases each). The CDR3 runs to 18 residues. V shed 6 bases and J shed 1 base, with 21 bases lying between them. The germline V gene has CDR1 ENHRY and CDR2 SYGVKD. The CDR3 loop is CAISLGTGLEMNTGELFF. In DNA form, the CDR3 reads TGTGCCATCAGCCTTGGGACCGGACTTGAAATGAACACCGGGGAGCTGTTTTTT.

In its sample, this clonotype was seen many times. The gene calls are TRBV3-1 and TRBJ2-3; D unresolved. Looked up from germline, CDR1 is LGHDT and CDR2 is YNNKEL (reference sequence). V was cut by 5 bases and J by 6 bases, with 9 bases left in between. The CDR3 has 12 amino acids. As DNA, the CDR3 is TGTGCCAGCAGCTACGGTGGGGATACGCAGTATTTT. Its protein is CASSYGGDTQYF.

This clonotype was recorded at least ten times. The genes are TRBV29-1 and TRBJ2-3; the D gene is possibly TRBD2 (6 bases). Trimming stripped 2 bases from V and 2 bases from J, with 8 bases between. CDR1 and CDR2 (germline): SQVTM, ANQGSEA. This CDR3 has 13 residues. CDR3 loop: CSVELAHTDTQYF. CDR3 nucleotide sequence: TGCAGCGTTGAACTAGCGCACACAGATACGCAGTATTTT.

A few counts support this clonotype. V is TRBV11-3 and J is TRBJ2-3; D is undetermined. Trimming removed 5 bases at V and 1 base at J, with 16 bases between. CDR3 length: 16 amino acids. Germline-derived CDR1 and CDR2 are SGHNT and YENEEA. The CDR3, as DNA: TGTGCCAGCAGCCCGCGTGGCACATGGGGCACAGATACGCAGTATTTT. Translating gives CASSPRGTWGTDTQYF.

This clonotype was observed at least ten times. The rearrangement links TRBV4-1 to TRBJ2-1; D remains ambiguous. The CDR3 sequence is 15 residues long. Trimming stripped 1 base from V and 1 base from J, with 8 bases between. The germline V gene encodes CDR1 MGHRA and CDR2 YSYEKL. The CDR3 protein is CASSQAQASYNEQFF. Written as DNA, the CDR3 is TGCGCCAGCAGCCAAGCGCAGGCTTCCTACAATGAGCAGTTCTTC.

The CDR3 sequence: CATSDLRSLAEDQETQYF. The CDR3, as DNA: TGTGCCACCAGTGATTTGCGGTCGCTAGCGGAGGACCAAGAGACCCAGTACTTC. The chain carries TRBV24-1 and TRBJ2-5; 7 bases fit TRBD2. This CDR3 contains 18 residues. CDR1 is KGHDR, CDR2 SFDVKD, per germline. J lost 0 bases, V lost 0 bases, and 9 bases had no gene match.

This clonotype has only a few counts. The chain joins TRBV29-1 to TRBJ1-4; perhaps TRBD1 as D (6 bases). V lost 5 bases to trimming and J lost 3 bases, with 10 bases between them. From germline, CDR1 is SQVTM and CDR2 ANQGSEA. CDR3 length: 13 amino acids. The chain's CDR3 is CSVQGGANEKLFF. The DNA of the CDR3 is TGCAGCGTTCAAGGGGGAGCTAATGAAAAACTGTTTTTT.

At least ten counts were recorded for this clonotype. The junction departs from the called germline gene at one end, perhaps through a read error. The chain combines TRBV7-7 with TRBJ2-2; no definite D call. Germline lookup yields CDR1 SSHAT and CDR2 FNYEAQ (reference sequence). This CDR3 comprises 14 residues. The CDR3 here is CASSFSLNTGELFF. CDR3 nucleotide sequence: TGTGCTAGCAGCTTCAGTTTAAACACCGGGGAGCTGTTTTTT.

This clonotype appeared many times. The chain couples TRBV7-2 to TRBJ2-3, with 10 bases fitting TRBD1. The CDR3 runs to 16 residues. Germline CDR1 SGHTA, CDR2 FQGNSA. Germline trimming cut 5 bases from V and 4 bases from J; bases unmatched to any gene: 9. Written as DNA, the CDR3 is TGTGCCAGCAGCCCTTTGACAGGGGGCGGTGCAGATACGCAGTATTTT. This codes for CASSPLTGGGADTQYF. The variable domain in full, with the rest retrieved from reference TRBV7-2 and TRBJ2-3, is GAGVSQSPSNKVTEKGKDVELRCDPISGHTALYWYRQSLGQGLEFLIYFQGNSAPDKSGLPSDRFSAERTGGSVSTLTIQRTQQEDSAVYLCASSPLTGGGADTQYFGPGTRLTVL.

This clonotype was recorded at least ten times. The rearrangement links TRBV20-1 to TRBJ2-3; 9 nucleotides line up with TRBD2. Germline V gene lookup returns CDR1 DFQATT and CDR2 SNEGSKA (reference sequence). The junction had 7 bases not matched to a gene; V was cut back by 4 bases and J by 8 bases. CDR3 length: 13 amino acids. The DNA of the CDR3 is TGCAGTGCTAATCAGCGGGGGGAGGGTACGCAGTATTTT. Protein: CSANQRGEGTQYF.

This clonotype was seen a handful of times. V gene TRBV12-3 or TRBV12-4 combines with J gene TRBJ2-7; TRBD1 aligns across 7 bases. The V segment lost 6 bases and the J segment 5 bases; nucleotides outside the gene matches: 7. CDR3 length: 13 residues. The CDR3 region has the DNA TGTGCCAGCAGCCCCCGGACAGGACACGAGCAGTACTTC. Protein sequence: CASSPRTGHEQYF.

This clonotype came up many times. This chain uses TRBV9 with TRBJ2-2; D is undetermined. The CDR3 spans 11 residues. V was pared by 1 base and J by 5 bases, with 0 bases between. CDR1 and CDR2 from the germline V gene are SGDLS and YYNGEE. The CDR3 spells CASSVTGELFF. CDR3 coding DNA: TGTGCCAGCAGCGTAACCGGGGAGCTGTTTTTT.